Below are 18 T cell receptor beta chains sequenced from a single sample in a study of shared T cell receptors in the human thymus. Generated by immunoSEQ multiplex PCR, the TCRdb table keeps only in-frame clones and is missing some. Seen here are under 850,000 clones, 70% to 90% observed once, and the top ten hold around 0.0099%. These data also formed part of another study, on human thymus T cells.

The material sequenced was thymocytes. These receptors all stem from a boy less than two years old with a congenital heart defect.

V usage is TRBV28 and J usage is TRBJ1-5, with D tentatively TRBD1 (6 bases). The CDR3 runs 20 residues. V lost 7 bases and J lost 4, with 32 bases in between. CDR1 MDHEN and CDR2 SYDVKM come from the germline V gene. CDR3 in DNA: TGTGCCAGCATGGGGGCCTACCTCCGCTGGGGGGGCGCGCCGAATCAGCCCCAGCATTTT. Protein product: CASMGAYLRWGGAPNQPQHF.

J is TRBJ2-2 and V is TRBV7-9; 8 bases align to TRBD2. The V segment lost 4 bases and the J segment 5 bases; nucleotides outside the gene matches: 9. Germline-derived CDR1 and CDR2 are SEHNR and FQNEAQ (reference sequence). The length of the CDR3 is 16 residues. The CDR3: CASSSPAGGRTGELFF. Written as DNA, the CDR3 is TGTGCCAGCAGCTCTCCGGCGGGAGGTCGGACCGGGGAGCTGTTTTTT.

The rearrangement links TRBV7-3 to TRBJ2-1; possibly TRBD1 for D (6 bases). V was pared by 6 bases and J by 9 bases, with 21 bases between. This CDR3 comprises 15 residues. Looked up from germline, CDR1 is SGHTA and CDR2 is FQGTGA. The CDR3, as DNA: TGTGCCAGCAGTTCTACCGGGACACTCGGGGTTGAGCAGTTCTTC. Residues: CASSSTGTLGVEQFF.

This chain uses TRBV29-1 with TRBJ1-1; 8 bases align to TRBD1. CDR1 and CDR2 (germline): SQVTM, ANQGSEA. V was clipped by 0 bases and J by 1 base; unmatched bases: 13. CDR3 size: 18 residues. CDR3 sequence (DNA): TGCAGCGTTGAAGAAAGTCCCGGACAGGGAGGTGGGAACACTGAAGCTTTCTTT. Encoded protein: CSVEESPGQGGGNTEAFF. Combining the CDR3 with reference TRBV29-1 and TRBJ1-1 gives the whole variable domain SAVISQKPSRDICQRGTSLTIQCQVDSQVTMMFWYRQQPGQSLTLIATANQGSEATYESGFVIDKFPISRPNLTFSTLTVSNMSPEDSSIYLCSVEESPGQGGGNTEAFFGQGTRLTVV.

The chain combines TRBV9 with TRBJ2-5, with D tentatively TRBD1 (5 bases). Trimming pared 0 bases from V and 2 bases from J, leaving 11 bases between. Germline V gene lookup returns CDR1 SGDLS and CDR2 YYNGEE. CDR3 length: 15 amino acids. This CDR3 is CASSVEGDRQETQYF. CDR3 sequence (DNA): TGTGCCAGCAGCGTAGAGGGCGACAGACAAGAGACCCAGTACTTC. Full variable domain (missing parts from reference TRBV9 and TRBJ2-5): DSGVTQTPKHLITATGQRVTLRCSPRSGDLSVYWYQQSLDQGLQFLIQYYNGEERAKGNILERFSAQQFPDLHSELNLSSLELGDSALYFCASSVEGDRQETQYFGPGTRLLVL.

The chain uses TRBV6-4 and TRBJ2-7, with 10 nucleotides matching TRBD2. The CDR3 spans 19 residues. The trim removed 2 bases at V and 2 bases at J, leaving 15 bases unmatched. In germline, CDR1 is MRHNA, CDR2 SNTAGT. The chain's CDR3 is CASSDGPGLAKRRTYEQYF. In DNA form, the CDR3 reads TGTGCCAGCAGTGACGGTCCGGGACTAGCGAAAAGAAGGACCTACGAGCAGTACTTC.

V gene TRBV15 combines with J gene TRBJ2-1; 9 bases agree with TRBD2. Germline CDR1 reads LNHNV; CDR2 reads YYDKDF (reference sequence). This CDR3 comprises 15 residues. V lost 6 bases to trimming and J lost 5 bases; unmatched junction nucleotides: 8. The CDR3 reads CATSKPTSGDNEQFF. The CDR3 region has the DNA TGTGCCACCAGTAAGCCGACTAGCGGAGACAATGAGCAGTTCTTC. Using reference TRBV15 and TRBJ2-1 for the parts outside the CDR3, the full variable domain is DAMVIQNPRYQVTQFGKPVTLSCSQTLNHNVMYWYQQKSSQAPKLLFHYYDKDFNNEADTPDNFQSRRPNTSFCFLDIRSPGLGDTAMYLCATSKPTSGDNEQFFGPGTRLTVL.

The chain employs TRBV6-5 and TRBJ2-7; maybe TRBD1 (6 bases). The CDR3 consists of 15 residues. Germline lookup yields CDR1 MNHEY and CDR2 SVGAGI. Trimming removed 6 bases at V and 1 base at J, with 16 bases between. The CDR3 protein is CASRWGQGLSYEQYF. The DNA of the CDR3 is TGTGCCAGCAGGTGGGGGCAGGGGCTTTCCTACGAGCAGTACTTC.

This sequence joins TRBV19 and TRBJ2-1, with 14 nucleotides matching TRBD2. This CDR3 has 17 amino acids. Germline CDR1 and CDR2: LNHDA and SQIVND (reference sequence). V dropped 5 bases and J dropped 8; count of bases not matched to a gene: 11. The CDR3 region is CASSVPGTSGSLYEQFF. As DNA, the CDR3 is TGTGCCAGTAGTGTCCCCGGGACTAGCGGGAGTTTATATGAGCAGTTCTTC.

The gene calls are TRBV30 and TRBJ2-2, with 9 bases aligning to TRBD2. The V gene end was trimmed by 0 bases and the J gene end by 6 bases; junction bases not matched to a gene: 11. From germline, CDR1 is GTSNPN and CDR2 SVGIG (reference sequence). The CDR3 is 17 residues long. This CDR3 is CAWSVTSGSGTSGELFF. As DNA, the CDR3 is TGTGCCTGGAGTGTAACTAGCGGGTCGGGGACTTCCGGGGAGCTGTTTTTT.

This sequence joins TRBV25-1 and TRBJ1-4; 7 bases match TRBD1. This CDR3 contains 16 residues. Germline V gene sequence: CDR1 MGHDK, CDR2 SYGVNS. V lost 4 bases, J lost 0 bases, and 5 bases stayed unmatched. The CDR3 nucleotides are TGTGCCAGCAGTGCGGACAGGATGTCAACTAATGAAAAACTGTTTTTT. Its translation: CASSADRMSTNEKLFF. The full variable domain, in which reference TRBV25-1 and TRBJ1-4 provide the parts outside the CDR3, is EADIYQTPRYLVIGTGKKITLECSQTMGHDKMYWYQQDPGMELHLIHYSYGVNSTEKGDLSSESTVSRIRTEHFPLTLESARPSHTSQYLCASSADRMSTNEKLFFGSGTQLSVL.

This clone was recorded once. This rearrangement joins TRBV11-3 to TRBJ2-7; 9 bases line up with TRBD2. This CDR3 spans 14 amino acids. The junction had 5 bases not matched to a gene; V was cut back by 4 bases and J by 4 bases. Germline V lookup: CDR1 SGHNT, CDR2 YENEEA. CDR3 DNA: TGTGCCAGCAGCTCAAAGGGACTAGCTTACGAGCAGTACTTC. Translation: CASSSKGLAYEQYF.

The rearrangement joins TRBV15 to TRBJ2-7; 7 positions match TRBD2. V lost 4 bases, J lost 3 bases, and 15 bases stayed unmatched. Germline V gives CDR1 LNHNV, CDR2 YYDKDF (reference sequence). There are 17 residues in the CDR3. CDR3 residues: CATSTYPTSARRYEQYF. The CDR3 DNA reads TGTGCCACCAGCACCTATCCAACTAGCGCGAGGCGCTACGAGCAGTACTTC.

This rearrangement joins TRBV30 to TRBJ1-2; D is possibly TRBD1 (5 bases). The CDR3 has 12 amino acids. The V end lost 5 bases, the J end lost 0 bases, and 7 bases lay between the germline ends. Germline CDR1 reads GTSNPN; CDR2 reads SVGIG (reference sequence). CDR3 sequence reads: CAWGRANYGYTF. The CDR3 bases are TGTGCCTGGGGCAGGGCTAACTATGGCTACACCTTC.

This clone was picked up one time. The V gene is TRBV6-5, the J gene TRBJ2-5; TRBD2 aligns across 8 bases. The DNA end lines up better with TRBJ2-7; the J call may be wrong. The CDR3 spans 12 residues. Germline-derived CDR1 and CDR2 are MNHEY and SVGAGI. CDR3 amino acids: CASTTGGPEQYF. The CDR3, as DNA: TGTGCCAGTACGACGGGAGGGCCCGAGCAGTACTTC.

V usage is TRBV4-1 and J usage is TRBJ1-2, with 7 bases that match TRBD1. J gave up 4 bases and V 6 bases, and 11 bases lay outside the gene matches. Germline CDR1 reads MGHRA; CDR2 reads YSYEKL. The CDR3 totals 15 residues. The CDR3 sequence: CASSISGGPSYGYTF. The CDR3 nucleotides read TGCGCCAGCAGTATATCAGGGGGACCCTCCTATGGCTACACCTTC.

V gene TRBV15 combines with J gene TRBJ1-4; D gene unclear. Per the germline V gene, CDR1 is LNHNV and CDR2 is YYDKDF (reference sequence). This CDR3 spans 12 amino acids. V was trimmed by 0 bases and J by 8 bases, leaving 4 bases between them. The CDR3 is CATSRDEEKLFF. The CDR3 nucleotides are TGTGCCACCAGCAGAGATGAGGAAAAACTGTTTTTT.

This clone came up a few times. The genes are TRBV14 and TRBJ2-6; 11 bases are a match to TRBD2. The CDR3 has 20 residues. CDR1 is SGHDN and CDR2 is FVKESK in the germline V gene. The ends lost 0 bases at V and 3 bases at J; junction bases unmatched: 10. CDR3 loop: CASSQDSRLAGRVGANVLTF. The DNA for the CDR3 is TGTGCCAGCAGCCAAGATTCGCGACTAGCGGGAAGGGTTGGGGCCAACGTCCTGACTTTC.